The next 20 T cell receptor beta chains were all read from a single sample in a study of cytomegalovirus exposure and HLA in healthy donors. Both 60 Vbeta primers and 13 Jbeta primers went into the PCR. The method was immunoSEQ multiplex PCR; TCRdb's version includes in-frame clones alone and lacks a portion of them. This table holds 150,000 to 250,000 clones, 79% found once. Sequencing was done on a sample of PBMCs. These TCRs come from a girl aged 10 to 17 in good health and CMV-seropositive.

V and J are TRBV12-5 and TRBJ2-7, with 9 bases matching TRBD2. Trimming cost V 1 base and J 4 bases; bases outside gene matches: 14. This CDR3 is built from 18 residues. Germline-derived CDR1 and CDR2 are LGHNT and FRNRAP. CDR3 residues: CASGLAPNSGGLTYEQYF. In DNA form, the CDR3 reads TGTGCTAGTGGTTTGGCCCCTAATAGCGGGGGTCTCACGTACGAGCAGTACTTC.

J is TRBJ2-5 and V is TRBV4-2; 7 positions agree with TRBD1. CDR1 and CDR2 (germline): LGHNA, YNFKEQ. The junction had 15 bases not matched to a gene; V was cut back by 4 bases and J by 1 base. This CDR3 spans 18 amino acids. The CDR3 loop is CASSPNPNNRGSQETQYF. CDR3 coding DNA: TGTGCCAGCAGCCCGAACCCCAACAACAGGGGATCCCAAGAGACCCAGTACTTC.

The chain joins TRBV4-1 to TRBJ2-5; D remains unclear. Trimming cost V 0 bases and J 3 bases, with 14 bases left between them. Germline V CDR1 and CDR2: MGHRA, YSYEKL. CDR3 length: 16 amino acids. Here the CDR3 reads CASSQDFTGIEETQYF. CDR3 DNA: TGCGCCAGCAGCCAAGATTTTACGGGTATCGAAGAGACCCAGTACTTC.

This clone was counted only a few times. The J gene is TRBJ1-5, the V gene TRBV4-1; tentative D call: TRBD1 (5 bases). The CDR3 is 15 amino acids. Trimming took off 7 bases at V and 0 bases at J, with 13 bases between the two ends. From germline, CDR1 is MGHRA and CDR2 YSYEKL. The CDR3 bases are TGCGCCAGCATGCAGACGGGGGATAGCAATCAGCCCCAGCATTTT. This translates into CASMQTGDSNQPQHF.

V and J are TRBV11-3 and TRBJ2-1; 14 bases are a match to TRBD2. The junction had 7 bases not matched to a gene; V was cut back by 7 bases and J by 5 bases. The germline V gene encodes CDR1 SGHNT and CDR2 YENEEA. CDR3 length: 16 amino acids. The chain's CDR3 is CASKGTSGGRNNEQFF. The CDR3, as DNA: TGTGCCAGCAAGGGGACTAGCGGGGGACGAAACAATGAGCAGTTCTTC.

The V gene is TRBV7-2, the J gene TRBJ2-3; 11 nucleotides line up with TRBD2. Per germline, CDR1 SGHTA and CDR2 FQGNSA. This CDR3 has 15 amino acids. The ends lost 0 bases at V and 8 bases at J; junction bases unmatched: 4. The CDR3 region has the DNA TGTGCCAGCAGCTTAGCTAGCGGGGGGGTGGGTACGCAGTATTTT. It encodes CASSLASGGVGTQYF. The variable domain in full, with the rest retrieved from reference TRBV7-2 and TRBJ2-3, is GAGVSQSPSNKVTEKGKDVELRCDPISGHTALYWYRQSLGQGLEFLIYFQGNSAPDKSGLPSDRFSAERTGGSVSTLTIQRTQQEDSAVYLCASSLASGGVGTQYFGPGTRLTVL.

V gene TRBV10-3 combines with J gene TRBJ2-7, with TRBD1 matching 12 bases. V dropped 2 bases and J dropped 5; count of bases not matched to a gene: 7. The CDR3 sequence is 16 residues long. Per germline, CDR1 ENHRY and CDR2 SYGVKD. The CDR3 region has the DNA TGTGCCATCAGTGAGGGCTCCGGGACAGGGGGCGACGAGCAGTACTTC. Amino acids: CAISEGSGTGGDEQYF.

The rearrangement links TRBV27 to TRBJ2-5; 11 bases are a match to TRBD1. The V and J ends lost 5 bases and 3 bases, in that order; junction bases with no gene match: 11. The germline V gene has CDR1 MNHEY and CDR2 SMNVEV (reference sequence). The CDR3 is 17 residues long. CDR3 in DNA: TGTGCCAGCAGTCCCCCCCTAGGGACAGGGGGAAAAGAGACCCAGTACTTC. It is translated as CASSPPLGTGGKETQYF.

The chain has TRBV18 and TRBJ1-2, with TRBD1 matching 9 bases. The V gene's germline CDR1 is KGHSH and CDR2 LQKENI. The CDR3 has 15 amino acids. V was pared by 3 bases and J by 4 bases, with 6 bases of the junction left unmatched. The CDR3 DNA reads as TGTGCCAGCTCACCCGGGACAGGGAGGGCCTATGGCTACACCTTC. Translated, it gives CASSPGTGRAYGYTF.

The rearrangement links TRBV18 to TRBJ1-2, with D possibly matching TRBD1 (5 bases). Germline V gene data show CDR1 as KGHSH and CDR2 as LQKENI. This CDR3 region has 17 residues. Trimming took off 3 bases at V and 5 bases at J, with 22 bases between the two ends. The CDR3 is CASSPLAGRGKIYGYTF. CDR3 in DNA: TGTGCCAGCTCACCCCTGGCCGGAAGGGGCAAAATTTATGGCTACACCTTC.

This clone was counted only a few times. This rearrangement joins TRBV11-2 to TRBJ1-2, with a tentative D call TRBD1 (6 bases). The CDR3 extends over 13 amino acids. Germline loops: CDR1 SGHAT, CDR2 FQNNGV. V dropped 6 bases and J dropped 3 bases, with 11 bases sitting between them. The CDR3 nucleotides read TGTGCCAGCAGAACGACAGGTGACTATGGCTACACCTTC. This sequence encodes CASRTTGDYGYTF.

The CDR3 DNA follows: TGTGCCAGCAGCTTAAGCCAAGATTCATTCTACGAGCAGTACTTC. Translating it yields CASSLSQDSFYEQYF. The chain recombines TRBV7-9 with TRBJ2-7; D remains ambiguous. The germline CDR1 and CDR2 sequences are SEHNR and FQNEAQ (reference sequence). The CDR3 is made up of 15 amino acids. Trimming removed 2 bases at V and 3 bases at J, with 14 bases between.

This chain connects TRBV19 to TRBJ1-6, with D possibly TRBD1 on 5 matching bases. CDR1 is LNHDA and CDR2 is SQIVND in the germline V gene (reference sequence). This CDR3 is 16 amino acids long. The V and J ends lost 1 base and 0 bases respectively, with 7 bases between them. DNA for the CDR3: TGTGCCAGTAGTATAGGGGGGGGCTCCTATAATTCACCCCTCCACTTT. It translates to CASSIGGGSYNSPLHF.

The genes are TRBV5-1 and TRBJ1-1; 8 bases map to TRBD1. Germline-derived CDR1 and CDR2 are SGHRS and YFSETQ. V shed 3 bases, J shed 1 base, and the junction held 2 bases outside the gene matches. The CDR3 has 14 residues. The CDR3 DNA sequence: TGCGCCAGCAGCTCCGGGACAGGGAACACTGAAGCTTTCTTT. Protein: CASSSGTGNTEAFF.

The V gene is TRBV7-2, the J gene TRBJ1-5, with D possibly TRBD1 on 6 matching bases. The CDR3 length is 17 residues. Trimming left V 5 bases short and J 2 bases short, with 19 bases between. The germline gives CDR1 SGHTA, CDR2 FQGNSA. CDR3 nucleotide sequence: TGTGCCAGCAGCCCTCAAGGGCAGGGGATAGGCAATCAGCCCCAGCATTTT. This translates into CASSPQGQGIGNQPQHF.

J is TRBJ2-3 and V is TRBV15; no definite D call. Trimming took 3 bases from V and 4 from J, leaving 8 bases between them. The germline CDR1 and CDR2 sequences are LNHNV and YYDKDF (reference sequence). The CDR3 is 13 residues long. CDR3 region: CATSRETADTQYF. The CDR3 DNA reads TGTGCCACCAGCAGGGAGACGGCAGATACGCAGTATTTT.

The V gene is TRBV5-1, the J gene TRBJ2-5; D is undetermined. Germline-derived CDR1 and CDR2 are SGHRS and YFSETQ. Trimming stripped 4 bases from V and 5 bases from J, with 12 bases between. This CDR3 contains 13 residues. DNA for the CDR3: TGCGCCAGCAGCCCCTACGACGGGGAGACCCAGTACTTC. Protein: CASSPYDGETQYF.

The rearrangement joins TRBV7-2 to TRBJ2-4; weak D call: TRBD1 (5 bases). The germline gives CDR1 SGHTA, CDR2 FQGNSA. The V and J ends lost 5 bases and 6 bases respectively, with 17 bases between them. This CDR3 has 15 amino acids. The CDR3 here is CASSLPSGKGNIQYF. The CDR3 bases are TGTGCCAGCAGCCTCCCATCAGGGAAGGGAAACATTCAGTACTTC.

The CDR3 spells CASSLVGLAAYNEQFF. CDR3 nucleotides: TGTGCCAGCAGCTTAGTTGGACTAGCGGCCTACAATGAGCAGTTCTTC. The chain uses TRBV7-2 and TRBJ2-1, with TRBD2 identical over 10 bases. J gave up 2 bases and V 1 base, and 2 bases lay outside the gene matches. The CDR3 extends over 16 amino acids. Germline values: CDR1 SGHTA, CDR2 FQGNSA.

The rearrangement uses TRBV6-1 and TRBJ1-3; tentative D call: TRBD1 (6 bases). CDR3 length equals 15 residues. The germline V gene has CDR1 MNHNS and CDR2 SASEGT. V was clipped by 5 bases and J by 0 bases, with 11 bases between them. CDR3 protein: CASSLDRTSGNTIYF. The CDR3 coding sequence is TGTGCCAGCAGTCTCGACAGGACCTCTGGAAACACCATATATTTT.